One sample yielded the 5 T cell receptor beta chains listed below, sequenced in a study of technical replicates of blood from several donors. Assay used: immunoSEQ multiplex PCR; TCRdb lists only in-frame clones, some missing. The sample contains under 80,000 clones, 94% of which appear only once. The material sequenced was T cells isolated from PBMCs. The receptors were sampled from a human donor in good health.

V gene TRBV10-3 combines with J gene TRBJ1-1; TRBD1 agrees at 8 bases. Germline lookup yields CDR1 ENHRY and CDR2 SYGVKD. V dropped 5 bases and J dropped 1; count of bases not matched to a gene: 3. The CDR3 is 14 amino acids. The CDR3 loop is CAISHDRGNTEAFF. CDR3 DNA: TGTGCCATCAGTCACGACAGGGGGAACACTGAAGCTTTCTTT.

This chain joins TRBV19 and TRBJ2-7; TRBD2 might be the D (5 bases). The germline V gene encodes CDR1 LNHDA and CDR2 SQIVND (reference sequence). V was clipped by 5 bases and J by 4 bases, with 12 bases between them. The CDR3 runs to 13 residues. Here the CDR3 DNA reads TGTGCCAGTAGTGCCGGGAATCGGTACGAGCAGTACTTC. As protein: CASSAGNRYEQYF.

This chain joins TRBV28 and TRBJ2-7, with D possibly being TRBD2 (5 bases). With 2 bases removed from V and 2 bases from J, the gap between germline ends came to 10 bases. From germline, CDR1 is MDHEN and CDR2 SYDVKM. This CDR3 is 14 amino acids long. CDR3 amino acids: CASSLPPGTYEQYF. In DNA form, the CDR3 reads TGTGCCAGCAGTTTACCCCCGGGAACCTACGAGCAGTACTTC.

The J gene is TRBJ2-7, the V gene TRBV5-1; TRBD2 aligns across 9 bases. The CDR3 has 15 residues. The trim removed 3 bases at V and 0 bases at J, leaving 4 bases unmatched. Germline V CDR1 and CDR2: SGHRS, YFSETQ. The chain's CDR3 is CASSSLAGDSYEQYF. In DNA form, the CDR3 reads TGCGCCAGCAGCTCCTTAGCGGGGGACTCCTACGAGCAGTACTTC.

This chain connects TRBV5-6 to TRBJ1-3; no reliable D call. The ends were cut back, 0 bases at V and 0 bases at J, with 4 bases in the middle. The CDR3 is 14 amino acids. Germline V gene sequence: CDR1 SGHDT, CDR2 YYEEEE. The CDR3, as DNA: TGTGCCAGCAGCTTGGTCGGCTCTGGAAACACCATATATTTT. Encoded protein: CASSLVGSGNTIYF.